These 21 T cell receptor beta chains were sequenced from one sample in a study of cytomegalovirus exposure and HLA in healthy donors. Assay used: immunoSEQ multiplex PCR; TCRdb lists only in-frame clones, some missing. The data contain 150,000 to 200,000 clones, approximately 86% of them singletons. The sample comprised PBMCs. The source of these receptors is a woman aged 18 to 35 in good health and CMV-seronegative.

This chain links TRBV4-3 with TRBJ2-2; D is possibly TRBD2 (6 bases). CDR1 is LGHNA and CDR2 is YSLEER in the germline V gene. V gave up 4 bases and J gave up 5 bases, with 14 bases separating them. The CDR3 spans 15 residues. DNA for the CDR3: TGCGCCAGCAGCCCGCGACTAGTGAGGACCGGGGAGCTGTTTTTT. Its translation: CASSPRLVRTGELFF.

As DNA, the CDR3 is TGTGCCAGCAGTAGGTGGAGCTCCTACAATGAGCAGTTCTTC. It translates to CASSRWSSYNEQFF. This chain connects TRBV27 to TRBJ2-1, with D unclear. Germline V lookup: CDR1 MNHEY, CDR2 SMNVEV (reference sequence). The CDR3 consists of 14 residues. The V end lost 5 bases, the J end lost 0 bases, and 8 bases lay between the germline ends.

The CDR3 sequence is CASSPPLGASYEQYF. In nucleotides, the CDR3 is TGTGCCAGCAGTCCACCATTGGGAGCTTCCTACGAGCAGTACTTC. This chain links TRBV5-8 with TRBJ2-7, with D maybe TRBD2 (5 bases). Germline V gene lookup returns CDR1 SGHTS and CDR2 YDEGEE. The V gene lost 5 bases and the J gene lost 1 base, with 16 bases spanning the gap. The length of the CDR3 is 15 residues.

Of note for this clone: This sample also contains other DNA sequences that code for the same CDR3. V gene TRBV30 combines with J gene TRBJ1-1; D unresolved. From germline, CDR1 is GTSNPN and CDR2 SVGIG (reference sequence). CDR3 length equals 14 residues. The ends were cut back, 0 bases at V and 0 bases at J, with 8 bases in the middle. CDR3 region: CAWSVGLMNTEAFF. CDR3 DNA sequence: TGTGCCTGGAGTGTTGGCCTCATGAACACTGAAGCTTTCTTT.

The rearrangement uses TRBV2 and TRBJ2-1, with 7 bases fitting TRBD1. This CDR3 has 14 amino acids. CDR1 SNHLY and CDR2 FYNNEI come from the germline V gene. The trim removed 6 bases at V and 3 bases at J, leaving 5 bases unmatched. The CDR3 is CASRRAGGYNEQFF. CDR3 coding DNA: TGTGCCAGCAGGCGGGCAGGGGGCTACAATGAGCAGTTCTTC.

This chain connects TRBV10-3 to TRBJ2-7; TRBD1 might be the D (6 bases). V dropped 6 bases and J dropped 4 bases, with 7 bases sitting between them. Germline V gives CDR1 ENHRY, CDR2 SYGVKD. This CDR3 region has 11 residues. The DNA of the CDR3 is TGTGCCATCAGGGGACAATACGAGCAGTACTTC. Residues: CAIRGQYEQYF.

This sequence joins TRBV18 and TRBJ1-2; D gene unclear. Trimming removed 4 bases at V and 2 bases at J, with 14 bases between. The CDR3 has 15 amino acids. CDR1 is KGHSH and CDR2 is LQKENI in the germline V gene. The chain's CDR3 is CASSQPPGRNYGYTF. Written as DNA, the CDR3 is TGTGCCAGCTCACAACCCCCCGGCAGGAACTATGGCTACACCTTC.

The chain is built from TRBV7-9 and TRBJ2-3; TRBD1 matches at 11 bases. CDR3 length: 14 amino acids. Germline CDR1 SEHNR, CDR2 FQNEAQ (reference sequence). V was clipped by 5 bases and J by 8 bases; unmatched bases: 6. The CDR3 sequence: CASSPGTGGGTQYF. As DNA, the CDR3 is TGTGCCAGCAGCCCCGGGACAGGGGGTGGTACGCAGTATTTT.

V gene TRBV4-1 combines with J gene TRBJ1-1, with a weak D call TRBD1 (5 bases). V lost 4 bases and J lost 4, with 13 bases in between. The V gene's germline CDR1 is MGHRA and CDR2 YSYEKL. The CDR3 sequence is 14 residues long. The CDR3 DNA reads as TGCGCCAGCAGCCGGGGAACAGGAGTCACTGAAGCTTTCTTT. Translated: CASSRGTGVTEAFF.

The J gene is TRBJ1-2, the V gene TRBV27; 8 positions agree with TRBD1. The J segment lost 4 bases and the V segment lost 5 bases, leaving 12 bases of the junction unmatched. CDR1 and CDR2 (germline): MNHEY, SMNVEV (reference sequence). This CDR3 has 16 amino acids. CDR3 DNA: TGTGCCAGCAGTCATTCCGGACAGGGCGATCGCTATGGCTACACCTTC. Translated, it gives CASSHSGQGDRYGYTF.

J is TRBJ1-2 and V is TRBV5-6; no clear D. Trimming cost V 4 bases and J 5 bases, with 9 bases left between them. This CDR3 region has 12 residues. The germline CDR1 and CDR2 sequences are SGHDT and YYEEEE. CDR3 loop: CASSPSTYGYTF. The CDR3 nucleotides read TGTGCCAGCAGCCCCAGTACGTATGGCTACACCTTC.

The gene calls are TRBV6-5 and TRBJ1-5, with D maybe TRBD1 (5 bases). Germline lookup yields CDR1 MNHEY and CDR2 SVGAGI. This CDR3 is 15 amino acids long. V lost 0 bases to trimming and J lost 5 bases, with 11 bases between them. The DNA of the CDR3 is TGTGCCAGCAGTTACTCGGGGCGGCGAGATCAGCCCCAGCATTTT. Translated: CASSYSGRRDQPQHF.

The J gene is TRBJ2-7, the V gene TRBV9, with 7 bases matching TRBD1. Trimming took 6 bases from V and 5 from J; bases not matched to a gene: 11. The CDR3 sequence is 14 residues long. CDR1 is SGDLS, CDR2 YYNGEE, per germline. This chain's CDR3 is CASNAGDRVHEQYF. The CDR3 coding sequence is TGTGCCAGCAACGCGGGTGACAGGGTCCACGAGCAGTACTTC.

CDR3 region: CASSTRQGPAYEQFF. CDR3 nucleotides: TGTGCCAGCAGCACCCGACAGGGACCGGCCTATGAGCAGTTCTTC. This sequence joins TRBV14 and TRBJ2-1; TRBD1 matches 7 bases. Unmatched junction bases numbered 12, after V lost 5 bases and J lost 8 bases. There are 15 residues in the CDR3. CDR1 is SGHDN, CDR2 FVKESK, per germline.

The chain joins TRBV6-4 to TRBJ1-2; tentative D call: TRBD1 (6 bases). Trimming took off 0 bases at V and 1 base at J, with 9 bases between the two ends. Looked up from germline, CDR1 is MRHNA and CDR2 is SNTAGT. The length of the CDR3 is 15 residues. Here the CDR3 reads CASSDSGDNNYGYTF. The CDR3 DNA reads TGTGCCAGCAGTGACTCGGGGGACAATAACTATGGCTACACCTTC.

The J gene is TRBJ2-1, the V gene TRBV9, with 7 positions matching TRBD2. CDR3 length: 15 residues. The V gene's germline CDR1 is SGDLS and CDR2 YYNGEE. Trimming took 2 bases from V and 5 from J; bases not matched to a gene: 7. The CDR3 sequence is CASSVLAGLNNEQFF. CDR3 nucleotides: TGTGCCAGCAGCGTTTTAGCGGGCCTTAACAATGAGCAGTTCTTC.

CDR3 loop: CASSFPEESFLVQETQYF. The CDR3, as DNA: TGTGCCAGCAGCTTTCCGGAGGAGTCTTTTTTGGTCCAAGAGACCCAGTACTTC. V gene TRBV7-9 combines with J gene TRBJ2-5, with D perhaps matching TRBD2 (5 bases). The CDR3 is 18 amino acids. V lost 3 bases, J lost 1 base, and 21 bases lay in between. Germline assignment: CDR1 SEHNR and CDR2 FQNEAQ (reference sequence).

The chain combines TRBV6-1 with TRBJ1-2; tentatively, D is TRBD1 (6 bases). Germline CDR1 reads MNHNS; CDR2 reads SASEGT. The CDR3 is made up of 15 amino acids. Trimming cost V 0 bases and J 2 bases, with 10 bases left between them. The CDR3 DNA sequence: TGTGCCAGCAGTGAAGCGGGTGACAGGAACTATGGCTACACCTTC. This codes for CASSEAGDRNYGYTF.

This clone was observed a few times. The rearrangement uses TRBV6-4 and TRBJ1-2; D is unclear. The CDR3 spans 12 residues. Trimming took 0 bases from V and 9 from J, leaving 8 bases between them. Germline V gene sequence: CDR1 MRHNA, CDR2 SNTAGT. In DNA, the CDR3 is TGTGCCAGCAGTGACTCGCCAGGTCGCTACACCTTC. It translates to CASSDSPGRYTF.

The chain is built from TRBV6-5 and TRBJ1-1; 12 nucleotides agree with TRBD1. The junction had 3 bases not matched to a gene; V was cut back by 8 bases and J by 8 bases. This CDR3 is 12 amino acids long. Germline V gene lookup returns CDR1 MNHEY and CDR2 SVGAGI. DNA for the CDR3: TGTGCCAGCTCGGGACAGGGGGCCGAAGCTTTCTTT. Residues: CASSGQGAEAFF.

The J gene is TRBJ2-5, the V gene TRBV11-2, with 7 positions matching TRBD1. V was clipped by 5 bases and J by 3 bases; unmatched bases: 3. This CDR3 is 13 amino acids long. Germline CDR1 is SGHAT and CDR2 is FQNNGV. The CDR3, as DNA: TGTGCCAGCAGCCTAACAGGGGAAGAGACCCAGTACTTC. Amino acid sequence: CASSLTGEETQYF. Full variable domain (rest looked up from reference TRBV11-2 and TRBJ2-5): EAGVAQSPRYKIIEKRQSVAFWCNPISGHATLYWYQQILGQGPKLLIQFQNNGVVDDSQLPKDRFSAERLKGVDSTLKIQPAKLEDSAVYLCASSLTGEETQYFGPGTRLLVL.